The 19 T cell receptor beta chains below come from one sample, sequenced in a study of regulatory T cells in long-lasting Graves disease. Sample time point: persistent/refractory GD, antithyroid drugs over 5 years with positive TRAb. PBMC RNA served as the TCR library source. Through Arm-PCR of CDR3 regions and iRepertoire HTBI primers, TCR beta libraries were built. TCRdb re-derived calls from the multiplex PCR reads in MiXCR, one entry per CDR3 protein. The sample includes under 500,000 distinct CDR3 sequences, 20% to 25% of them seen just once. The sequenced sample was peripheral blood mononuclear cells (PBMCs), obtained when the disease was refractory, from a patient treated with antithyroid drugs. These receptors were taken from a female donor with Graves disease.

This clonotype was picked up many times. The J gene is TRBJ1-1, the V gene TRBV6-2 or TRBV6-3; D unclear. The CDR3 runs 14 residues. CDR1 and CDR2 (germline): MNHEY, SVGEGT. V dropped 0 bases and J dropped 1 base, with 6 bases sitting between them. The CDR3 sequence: CASSYSTANTEAFF. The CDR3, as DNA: TGTGCCAGCAGTTACTCAACAGCGAACACTGAAGCTTTCTTT.

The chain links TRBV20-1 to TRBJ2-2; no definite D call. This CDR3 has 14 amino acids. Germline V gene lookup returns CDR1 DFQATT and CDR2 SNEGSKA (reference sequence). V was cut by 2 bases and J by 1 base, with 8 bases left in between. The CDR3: CSARMGLNTGELFF. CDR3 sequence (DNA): TGCAGTGCTAGAATGGGGTTGAACACCGGGGAGCTGTTTTTT.

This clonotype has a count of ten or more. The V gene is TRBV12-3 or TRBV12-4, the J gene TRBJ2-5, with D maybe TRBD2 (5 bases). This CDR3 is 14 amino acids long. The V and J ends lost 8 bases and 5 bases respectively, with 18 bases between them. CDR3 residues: CASALRRSGETQYF. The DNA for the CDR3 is TGTGCCAGCGCACTACGGAGGTCAGGCGAGACCCAGTACTTC.

CDR3 amino acids: CASSQPGAYEQYF. CDR3 sequence (DNA): TGTGCCAGCAGTCAACCGGGGGCCTACGAGCAGTACTTC. The chain uses TRBV28 and TRBJ2-7, with a possible D match to TRBD2 (6 bases). CDR1 and CDR2 from the germline V gene are MDHEN and SYDVKM. V dropped 5 bases and J dropped 2 bases, with 10 bases sitting between them. There are 13 residues in the CDR3.

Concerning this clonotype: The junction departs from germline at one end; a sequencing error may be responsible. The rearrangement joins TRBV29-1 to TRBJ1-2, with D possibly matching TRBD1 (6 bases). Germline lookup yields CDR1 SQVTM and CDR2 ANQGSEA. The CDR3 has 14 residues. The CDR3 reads CSVEGPQGNDGYTF. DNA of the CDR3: TGCAGCGTTGAAGGGCCACAGGGTAACGATGGCTACACCTTC.

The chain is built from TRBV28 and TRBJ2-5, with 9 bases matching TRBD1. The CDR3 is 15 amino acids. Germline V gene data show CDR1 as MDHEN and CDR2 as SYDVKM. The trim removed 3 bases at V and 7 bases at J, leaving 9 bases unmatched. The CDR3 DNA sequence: TGTGCCAGCAGTTTCTCCGGACAGGGGATAGGGACCCAGTACTTC. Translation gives CASSFSGQGIGTQYF.

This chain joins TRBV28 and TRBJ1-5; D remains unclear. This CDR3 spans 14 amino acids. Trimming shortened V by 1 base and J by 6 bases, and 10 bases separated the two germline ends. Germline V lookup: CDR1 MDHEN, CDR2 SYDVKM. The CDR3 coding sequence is TGTGCCAGCAGTTTATACGGGGTTCGTCAGCCCCAGCATTTT. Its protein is CASSLYGVRQPQHF.

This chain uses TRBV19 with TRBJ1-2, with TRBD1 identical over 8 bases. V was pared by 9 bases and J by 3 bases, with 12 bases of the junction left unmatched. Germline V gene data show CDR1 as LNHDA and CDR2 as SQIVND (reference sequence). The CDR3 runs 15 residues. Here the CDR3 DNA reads TGTGCCAGCCTTGCCCGGACAGGGCCCTACTATGGCTACACCTTC. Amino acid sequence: CASLARTGPYYGYTF.

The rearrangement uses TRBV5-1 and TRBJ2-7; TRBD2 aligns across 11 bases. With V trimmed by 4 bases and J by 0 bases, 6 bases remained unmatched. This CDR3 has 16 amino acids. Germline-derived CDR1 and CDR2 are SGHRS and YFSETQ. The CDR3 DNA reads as TGCGCCAGCAGCCGGACTAGCGGGCGCACCTCCTACGAGCAGTACTTC. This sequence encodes CASSRTSGRTSYEQYF.

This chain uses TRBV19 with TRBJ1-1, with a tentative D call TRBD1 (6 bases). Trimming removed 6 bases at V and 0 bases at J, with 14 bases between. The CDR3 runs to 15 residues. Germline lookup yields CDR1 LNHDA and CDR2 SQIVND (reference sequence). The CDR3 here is CASSLKGTLNTEAFF. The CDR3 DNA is TGTGCCAGTAGCCTCAAGGGGACACTGAACACTGAAGCTTTCTTT. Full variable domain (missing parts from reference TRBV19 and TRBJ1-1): DGGITQSPKYLFRKEGQNVTLSCEQNLNHDAMYWYRQDPGQGLRLIYYSQIVNDFQKGDIAEGYSVSREKKESFPLTVTSAQKNPTAFYLCASSLKGTLNTEAFFGQGTRLTVV.

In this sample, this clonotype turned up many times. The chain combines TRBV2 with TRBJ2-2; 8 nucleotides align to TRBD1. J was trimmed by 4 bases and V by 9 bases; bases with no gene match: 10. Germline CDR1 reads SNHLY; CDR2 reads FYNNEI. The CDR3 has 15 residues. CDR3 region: CARNVGQGRTGELFF. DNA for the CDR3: TGTGCCAGGAACGTAGGACAGGGTCGCACCGGGGAGCTGTTTTTT.

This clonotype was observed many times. The chain's CDR3 is CASSSAGYEQYF. In DNA, the CDR3 is TGTGCCAGCAGTTCCGCGGGCTACGAGCAGTACTTC. The rearrangement joins TRBV6-5 to TRBJ2-7; weak D call: TRBD2 (5 bases). The CDR3 covers 12 residues. The germline CDR1 and CDR2 sequences are MNHEY and SVGAGI. V was shortened by 4 bases and J by 3 bases, with 7 bases between the two germline ends.

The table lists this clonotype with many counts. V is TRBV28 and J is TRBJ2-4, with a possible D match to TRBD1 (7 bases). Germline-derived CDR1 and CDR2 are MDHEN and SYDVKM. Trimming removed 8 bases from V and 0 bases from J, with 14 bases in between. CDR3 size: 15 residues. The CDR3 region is CASLQGGVAKNIQYF. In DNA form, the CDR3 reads TGTGCCAGCTTGCAGGGGGGAGTAGCCAAAAACATTCAGTACTTC.

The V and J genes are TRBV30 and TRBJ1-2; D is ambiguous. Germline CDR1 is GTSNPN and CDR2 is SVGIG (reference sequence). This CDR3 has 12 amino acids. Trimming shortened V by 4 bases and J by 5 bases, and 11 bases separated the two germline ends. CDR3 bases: TGTGCCTGGAACGAGGGCGAGTATGGCTACACCTTC. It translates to CAWNEGEYGYTF. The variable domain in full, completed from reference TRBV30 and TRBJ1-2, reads SQTIHQWPATLVQPVGSPLSLECTVEGTSNPNLYWYRQAAGRGLQLLFYSVGIGQISSEVPQNLSASRPQDRQFILSSKKLLLSDSGFYLCAWNEGEYGYTFGSGTRLTVV.

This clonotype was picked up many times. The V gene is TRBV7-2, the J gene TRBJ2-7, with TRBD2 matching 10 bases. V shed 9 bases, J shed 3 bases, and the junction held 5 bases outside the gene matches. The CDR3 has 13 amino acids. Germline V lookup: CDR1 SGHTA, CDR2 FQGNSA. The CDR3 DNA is TGTGCCAGTGCCGGGACTAGCGTCTACGAGCAGTACTTC. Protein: CASAGTSVYEQYF.

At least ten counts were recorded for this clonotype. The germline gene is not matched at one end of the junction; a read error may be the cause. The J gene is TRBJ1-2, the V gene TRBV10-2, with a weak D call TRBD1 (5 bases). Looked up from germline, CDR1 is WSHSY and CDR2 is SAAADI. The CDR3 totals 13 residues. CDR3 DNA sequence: TGTGCCAGCAGCTCCGACAGAGGCTATGGCTACACCTTC. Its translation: CASSSDRGYGYTF.

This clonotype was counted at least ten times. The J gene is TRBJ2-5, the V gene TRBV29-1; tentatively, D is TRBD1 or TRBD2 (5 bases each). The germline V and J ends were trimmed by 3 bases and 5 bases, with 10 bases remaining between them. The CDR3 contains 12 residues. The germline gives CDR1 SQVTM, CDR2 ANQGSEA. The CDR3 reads CSVDRGEETQYF. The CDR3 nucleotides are TGCAGCGTTGATAGAGGGGAGGAGACCCAGTACTTC.

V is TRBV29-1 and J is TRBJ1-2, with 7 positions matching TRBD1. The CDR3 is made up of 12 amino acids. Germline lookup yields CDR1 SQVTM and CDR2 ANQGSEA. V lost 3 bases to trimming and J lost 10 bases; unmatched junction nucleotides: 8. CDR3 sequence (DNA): TGCAGCGTTGAGGGGAACAGGGGCGCCTACACCTTC. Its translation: CSVEGNRGAYTF.

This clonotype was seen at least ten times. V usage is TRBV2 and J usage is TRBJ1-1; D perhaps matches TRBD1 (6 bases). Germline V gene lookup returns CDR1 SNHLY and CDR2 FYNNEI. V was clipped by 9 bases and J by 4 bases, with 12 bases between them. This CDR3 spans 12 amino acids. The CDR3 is CASSTGSTEAFF. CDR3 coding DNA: TGTGCCAGTTCTACAGGGAGCACTGAAGCTTTCTTT.